This is a list of T cell receptor beta chains from one sample in a study of shared clonotypes between healthy human individuals. TCRdb's copy holds only in-frame clones and misses some; the assay was immunoSEQ multiplex PCR. Of about 2 million clones listed, over 85% are singletons. Sequencing was performed on naive CD8+ T cells sorted from blood. Receptors originate from a man in his late teens or twenties in good health. The CDR3 runs from the conserved cysteine through the conserved F or W. D genes are given only for firm matches. Some rows have no size entry. The others give once, few or many, or a class for an expanded clone.

size	D	V	J	CDR3	DNA
.	.	TRBV6-5	TRBJ2-7	CASSSLGYKQYF	TGTGCCAGCAGTTCCCTCGGCTACAAGCAGTACTTC
.	.	TRBV7-6	TRBJ1-3	CASSLAGSGNTIYF	TGTGCCAGCAGCTTAGCAGGGTCCGGAAACACCATATATTTT
.	.	TRBV5-4	TRBJ1-1	CASSGDGEGNTEAFF	TGTGCCAGCAGCGGAGACGGTGAGGGGAACACTGAAGCTTTCTTT
.	.	TRBV5-1	TRBJ2-5	CASSLSISLGEETQYF	TGCGCCAGCAGCTTGTCGATCTCCCTGGGGGAAGAGACCCAGTACTTC
.	.	TRBV16	TRBJ2-5	CASLNGTDHQETQYF	TGTGCCAGCCTTAATGGGACGGACCACCAAGAGACCCAGTACTTC
.	.	TRBV13	TRBJ1-5	CASSEGGFGGNQPQHF	TGTGCCAGCAGCGAAGGAGGTTTTGGCGGCAATCAGCCCCAGCATTTT
.	TRBD2	TRBV28	TRBJ2-7	CASSFRREGSDEQYF	TGTGCCAGCAGTTTTCGGAGGGAGGGAAGCGACGAGCAGTACTTC
.	TRBD1	TRBV27	TRBJ1-5	CASSLVAGTGVNQPQHF	TGTGCCAGCAGTTTAGTCGCCGGGACAGGGGTCAATCAGCCCCAGCATTTT
once	.	TRBV27	TRBJ1-1	CASSPRGMNTEAFF	TGTGCCAGCAGCCCCCGGGGGATGAACACTGAAGCTTTCTTT
.	TRBD1	TRBV9	TRBJ2-7	CASSETGSLREQYF	TGTGCCAGCAGCGAGACAGGGTCCCTACGTGAGCAGTACTTC
.	TRBD1	TRBV5-4	TRBJ1-2	CASRPQGTGPYGYTF	TGTGCCAGCAGGCCCCAAGGGACAGGGCCCTATGGCTACACCTTC
.	.	TRBV5-1	TRBJ2-7	CASSFYDPASEQYF	TGCGCCAGCAGCTTTTATGACCCGGCTAGCGAGCAGTACTTC
.	.	TRBV6-5	TRBJ2-6	CASSPIFPGANVLTF	TGTGCCAGCAGCCCAATTTTCCCTGGGGCCAACGTCCTGACTTTC
.	.	TRBV27	TRBJ1-6	CASSLSVGYSPLHF	TGTGCCAGCAGTTTATCAGTGGGGTATTCACCCCTCCACTTT
.	.	TRBV2	TRBJ2-5	CASSQETQYF	TGTGCCAGCTCGCAAGAGACCCAGTACTTC
.	.	TRBV19	TRBJ1-2	CASSPDPWDGYTF	TGTGCCAGTAGTCCGGACCCCTGGGATGGCTACACCTTC
.	TRBD2	TRBV11-2	TRBJ2-7	CASSFGGVYEQYF	TGTGCCAGCAGTTTTGGGGGGGTTTACGAGCAGTACTTC
.	TRBD1	TRBV9	TRBJ1-2	CASRGTGTGVYGYTF	TGTGCCAGCAGGGGGACCGGGACAGGGGTCTATGGCTACACCTTC
.	TRBD1	TRBV19	TRBJ1-5	CASQIRDRAYFWNQPQHF	TGTGCCAGCCAAATCCGGGACAGGGCGTATTTTTGGAATCAGCCCCAGCATTTT
once	.	TRBV6-5	TRBJ1-1	CASRGLPSAFF	TGTGCCAGCAGAGGGCTACCCTCAGCTTTCTTT
.	.	TRBV7-9	TRBJ2-3	CASSSGLSTDTQYF	TGTGCCAGCAGCTCCGGCCTCAGCACAGATACGCAGTATTTT
.	.	TRBV13	TRBJ2-5	CASSPHPRETQYF	TGTGCCAGCAGCCCCCACCCCCGAGAGACCCAGTACTTC
once	.	TRBV29-1	TRBJ2-7	CSVEGVGYEQYF	TGCAGCGTTGAAGGGGTAGGCTACGAGCAGTACTTC
.	.	TRBV9	TRBJ2-5	CASSVFGGPETQYF	TGTGCCAGCAGCGTTTTCGGGGGACCGGAGACCCAGTACTTC
.	.	TRBV6-1	TRBJ1-3	CASAGSAGNTIYF	TGTGCCAGCGCAGGGTCGGCTGGAAACACCATATATTTT
.	.	TRBV5-1	TRBJ1-2	CASSLDRSYGYTF	TGCGCCAGCAGCTTAGACAGATCCTATGGCTACACCTTC
.	.	TRBV27	TRBJ1-2	CASSPSGPGYYGYTF	TGTGCCAGCAGCCCTTCGGGTCCAGGGTACTATGGCTACACCTTC
.	TRBD1	TRBV5-6	TRBJ2-7	CASSLGQGNIYEQYF	TGTGCCAGCAGCTTGGGACAGGGAAACATCTACGAGCAGTACTTC